A selection of T cell receptor beta chains follows, all from one sample in a study of vaccination and CD4 T cells after COVID-19. From the PCR reads, TCRdb called clonotypes with MiXCR, one entry per CDR3 protein. The table shows approximately 21,000 distinct CDR3 sequences, with 60% occurring only once. Their specific antigens are unknown. Sequencing used CD4+ T cells from blood, cultured in vitro, obtained after SARS-CoV-2 vaccination. The source is a human donor who had recovered from COVID-19. CDR3s include the opening cysteine and the closing phenylalanine or tryptophan. The order of the fields is V gene, J gene, D gene, clone size, CDR3 protein, CDR3 DNA. D genes are given only for firm matches. Only some rows state a clone size, as once, few, many or a class for expanded clones.

>TRBV21-1|TRBJ2-7|-|-
CASSTLYEQYF
TGTGCCAGCAGCACCTTATACGAGCAGTACTTC
>TRBV6-1|TRBJ1-2|-|-
CASKRTVEGYGYTF
TGTGCCAGCAAGCGGACAGTCGAAGGCTATGGCTACACCTTC
>TRBV7-9|TRBJ2-3|-|-
CASSLIQGDTQYF
TGTGCCAGCAGCTTGATTCAGGGAGATACGCAGTATTTT
>TRBV2|TRBJ2-5|-|-
CASLIAEGEETQYF
TGTGCCAGCTTAATAGCGGAGGGGGAAGAGACCCAGTACTTC
>TRBV7-9|TRBJ2-7|-|few
CASSPRAYEQYF
TGTGCCAGCAGCCCGCGTGCCTACGAGCAGTACTTC
>TRBV30|TRBJ1-1|-|-
CAWRGQLNTEAFF
TGTGCCTGGAGGGGGCAGCTGAACACTGAAGCTTTCTTT
>TRBV20-1|TRBJ2-2|TRBD2|few
CSAREGAGGPNPGELFF
TGCAGTGCTAGGGAGGGAGCGGGAGGGCCCAACCCCGGGGAGCTGTTTTTT
>TRBV19|TRBJ2-7|-|-
CASSIAEGYEQYF
TGTGCCAGTAGTATAGCTGAGGGTTACGAGCAGTACTTC
>TRBV20-1|TRBJ1-6|-|-
CSARAAGSAHSNSPLHF
TGCAGTGCTAGAGCGGCGGGCAGCGCACATTCAAATTCACCCCTCCACTTT
>TRBV7-3|TRBJ1-2|-|-
CASSLGPGADYGYTF
TGTGCCAGCAGCTTAGGCCCGGGGGCGGACTATGGCTACACCTTC
>TRBV5-1|TRBJ1-2|-|-
CASSLADHGQGGYTF
TGCGCCAGCAGCTTGGCCGACCACGGCCAGGGAGGCTACACCTTC
>TRBV7-3|TRBJ1-1|-|-
CASSLDRNTEAFF
TGTGCCAGCAGCTTAGACAGGAACACTGAAGCTTTCTTT
>TRBV5-1|TRBJ1-3|TRBD1|-
CASSPGQSRDTIYF
TGCGCCAGCAGCCCGGGACAGTCCCGAGACACCATATATTTT
>TRBV7-8|TRBJ2-7|TRBD2|-
CASVPAGGLYEQYF
TGTGCCAGCGTCCCAGCGGGAGGATTATACGAGCAGTACTTC
>TRBV19|TRBJ1-1|-|-
CASTGRANLVAEAFF
TGTGCCTCCACCGGGAGGGCGAACCTCGTGGCTGAAGCTTTCTTT